Listed below are T cell receptor beta chains from one sample, sequenced in a study of cytomegalovirus exposure and HLA in healthy donors. TCRdb's copy holds only in-frame clones and misses some; the assay was immunoSEQ multiplex PCR. The sample has about 64,000 clones; 65% to 90% are singletons. Sequencing used PBMCs. All receptors come from a female donor in good health and CMV-seronegative. Each CDR3 is given with its conserved first and last residue. A D gene is named only where the DNA matches it firmly. Expanded clones get a size class; other rows say once, few or many, or leave the size out.

TRBD1	TRBV30	TRBJ1-1	-	CAWSVTGTGKDQNTEAFF	TGTGCCTGGAGTGTAACCGGGACAGGGAAAGACCAGAACACTGAAGCTTTCTTT
TRBD1	TRBV9	TRBJ2-7	-	CASSVGQGEYEQYF	TGTGCCAGCAGCGTAGGGCAGGGGGAGTACGAGCAGTACTTC
-	TRBV10-1	TRBJ2-1	few	CASSAGTPYNEQFF	TGCGCCAGCAGTGCCGGGACTCCATACAATGAGCAGTTCTTC
-	TRBV27	TRBJ2-3	-	CASSLSRLGPPDTQYF	TGTGCCAGCAGTTTATCGAGACTAGGACCACCCGATACGCAGTATTTT
-	TRBV7-7	TRBJ2-5	-	CASSPTGSAETQYF	TGTGCTAGCAGTCCCACAGGTTCGGCAGAGACCCAGTACTTC
-	TRBV28	TRBJ2-7	-	CATPGHPYEQYF	TGTGCCACCCCGGGACATCCCTACGAGCAGTACTTC
-	TRBV19	TRBJ2-3	-	CASSIGQGATDTQYF	TGTGCCAGTAGTATTGGTCAGGGTGCAACAGATACGCAGTATTTT
TRBD2	TRBV10-3	TRBJ2-3	-	CAISLAGGSTDTQYF	TGTGCCATCAGTTTAGCGGGGGGGTCAACAGATACGCAGTATTTT
-	TRBV11-2	TRBJ2-2	few	CASSLSGVTGELFF	TGTGCCAGCAGCTTATCAGGGGTGACCGGGGAGCTGTTTTTT
-	TRBV6-5	TRBJ1-2	-	CASSYRGAGNYGYTF	TGTGCCAGCAGTTACCGCGGGGCAGGGAACTATGGCTACACCTTC
-	TRBV12-2	TRBJ1-5	-	CASRLARTKRDQPQHF	TGTGCAAGTCGCTTAGCTAGGACAAAAAGGGATCAGCCCCAGCATTTT
TRBD1	TRBV7-6	TRBJ2-5	-	CASSLAPRSGTGVMQTQYF	TGTGCCAGCAGCTTAGCTCCTAGATCCGGGACAGGGGTAATGCAGACCCAGTACTTC
-	TRBV5-5	TRBJ1-1	-	CASSLGENTEAFF	TGTGCCAGCAGCTTGGGAGAGAACACTGAAGCTTTCTTT
TRBD2	TRBV12-5	TRBJ2-3	-	CASGLLSGGVTDTQYF	TGTGCTAGTGGTTTGCTGAGCGGGGGGGTCACAGATACGCAGTATTTT
-	TRBV2	TRBJ2-5	-	CAISVGTELGTQYF	TGTGCCATCTCGGTTGGCACGGAACTAGGAACCCAGTACTTC
TRBD2	TRBV7-2	TRBJ2-7	-	CASSLGLAETYEQYF	TGTGCCAGCAGCTTAGGACTAGCGGAGACCTACGAGCAGTACTTC
TRBD2	TRBV11-2	TRBJ2-3	once	CASSLGGGATDTQYF	TGTGCCAGCAGCCTCGGGGGGGGAGCTACAGATACGCAGTATTTT
TRBD2	TRBV4-3	TRBJ2-3	-	CASSPEVPGTGLAFGDTQYF	TGCGCCAGCAGCCCTGAGGTCCCCGGCACGGGACTAGCCTTTGGGGATACGCAGTATTTT
TRBD1	TRBV10-1	TRBJ1-1	-	CASSEDREIEAFF	TGCGCCAGCAGTGAAGACAGGGAAATTGAAGCTTTCTTT
-	TRBV15	TRBJ1-4	-	CATSGGINEKLFF	TGTGCCACCAGTGGCGGGATTAATGAAAAACTGTTTTTT
-	TRBV15	TRBJ2-7	-	CATSRELGSSYEQYF	TGTGCCACCAGCAGAGAGCTAGGAAGCTCCTACGAGCAGTACTTC
TRBD1	TRBV2	TRBJ2-5	-	CASSPDRGRETQYF	TGTGCCAGCAGTCCGGACAGGGGGCGGGAGACCCAGTACTTC
-	TRBV28	TRBJ1-2	-	CASSLYGGNYGYTF	TGTGCCAGCAGTTTGTACGGGGGGAACTATGGCTACACCTTC
TRBD2	TRBV7-6	TRBJ2-7	-	CASSLAGGLYEQYF	TGTGCCAGCAGCTTAGCGGGAGGGCTTTACGAGCAGTACTTC
-	TRBV7-3	TRBJ2-3	-	CASSALGATQYF	TGTGCCAGCAGCGCCTTGGGGGCTACGCAGTATTTT
TRBD1	TRBV10-3	TRBJ2-7	-	CAISEPSRTGGSYEQYF	TGTGCCATCAGTGAGCCGAGCCGGACAGGGGGATCCTACGAGCAGTACTTC
-	TRBV9	TRBJ2-6	-	CASSVGSAYGANVLTF	TGTGCCAGCAGCGTAGGTTCTGCCTACGGGGCCAACGTCCTGACTTTC
TRBD2	TRBV5-3	TRBJ2-7	-	CARSLSSREGPVSYEQYF	TGTGCCAGAAGCTTGTCATCGCGGGAGGGGCCCGTGTCCTACGAGCAGTACTTC
-	TRBV28	TRBJ1-6	-	CASSSGDNSPLHF	TGTGCCAGCAGCTCAGGGGACAATTCACCCCTCCACTTT
-	TRBV7-9	TRBJ2-7	once	CSSSRSDHYEQYF	TGTTCCAGCAGCCGTAGCGACCACTACGAGCAGTACTTC
-	TRBV27	TRBJ1-2	-	CASSLSPHRGYTF	TGTGCCAGCAGTTTATCCCCTCACCGGGGCTACACCTTC
TRBD2	TRBV5-1	TRBJ2-7	-	CASSLIAGEYPYEQYF	TGCGCCAGCAGCTTGATTGCGGGGGAGTACCCCTACGAGCAGTACTTC
-	TRBV27	TRBJ2-7	-	CASSLGRSYEQYF	TGTGCCAGCAGTTTAGGCAGGTCCTACGAGCAGTACTTC
-	TRBV5-6	TRBJ1-1	once	CASSIEWGVNTEAFF	TGTGCCAGCAGCATCGAGTGGGGAGTCAACACTGAAGCTTTCTTT
-	TRBV7-9	TRBJ1-1	-	CASSFQEGTEAFF	TGTGCCAGCAGCTTCCAAGAGGGCACTGAAGCTTTCTTT
TRBD2	TRBV27	TRBJ2-1	-	CASTLAGPYNEQFF	TGTGCCAGCACTTTAGCGGGGCCCTACAATGAGCAGTTCTTC
TRBD2	TRBV5-5	TRBJ2-3	-	CASSARGLVTDTQYF	TGTGCCAGCAGCGCACGGGGACTAGTCACAGATACGCAGTATTTT
-	TRBV28	TRBJ2-7	-	CASSRRYEQYF	TGTGCCAGCAGTCGGAGATACGAGCAGTACTTC
-	TRBV30	TRBJ2-2	few	CAWRAGAGRTGELFF	TGTGCCTGGAGAGCGGGTGCGGGCCGCACCGGGGAGCTGTTTTTT
-	TRBV18	TRBJ1-4	-	CASQGNNEKLFF	TGTGCCAGCCAGGGGAATAATGAAAAACTGTTTTTT
-	TRBV5-4	TRBJ2-3	-	CASTVASTDTQYF	TGTGCCAGCACCGTAGCATCCACAGATACGCAGTATTTT
-	TRBV5-4	TRBJ2-7	-	CASSPGNYEQYF	TGTGCCAGCAGCCCCGGTAACTACGAGCAGTACTTC
-	TRBV7-2	TRBJ2-1	-	CASTLSGLSSYNEQFF	TGTGCCAGCACCTTAAGCGGGCTTAGCTCCTACAATGAGCAGTTCTTC
TRBD1	TRBV18	TRBJ2-7	-	CASSPPNSGQGYEQYF	TGTGCCAGCTCACCACCCAACTCGGGACAGGGCTACGAGCAGTACTTC
-	TRBV15	TRBJ1-6	-	CATSRDWQNSPLHF	TGTGCCACCAGCAGAGATTGGCAAAATTCACCCCTCCACTTT
-	TRBV5-1	TRBJ2-3	-	CASSALGGTDTQYF	TGCGCCAGCAGCGCCTTAGGGGGCACAGATACGCAGTATTTT
-	TRBV6-6	TRBJ1-5	few	CASEGAFFRNQPQHF	TGTGCCAGCGAAGGGGCATTCTTTCGTAATCAGCCCCAGCATTTT
-	TRBV18	TRBJ1-2	-	CASSPLDSNHGHTF	TGTGCCAGCTCACCGTTGGACAGCAACCATGGCCACACCTTC